This T cell receptor beta chain was obtained from a study of blood T cell repertoires in COVID-19. The V gene's germline CDR1 is MNHEY and CDR2 SVGAGI. CDR3 length: 14 residues. V lost 4 bases and J lost 3; bases outside the gene matches: 6. The repertoire was sequenced with immunoSEQ multiplex PCR; TCRdb's copy has only in-frame clones and lacks some. The sample comprises tens of thousands of clones, around 85% of which are singletons, and around 12% rests with the top ten. This chain joins TRBV6-5 and TRBJ2-7; 7 nucleotides line up with TRBD1. The material sequenced was peripheral blood. This receptor was obtained from a human donor in a cohort sampled during active COVID-19. CDR3 bases: TGTGCCAGCAGTTGGGACAGTGAAAACTACGAGCAGTACTTC. This gives the protein CASSWDSENYEQYF.